This TCR beta chain was identified during a study of human T cells and chemical hapten exposure. Study in general: Upper inner arm skin measuring about 2 cm by about 2 cm received 2% DPC for sensitization. There were per-sample TCR yield variations, arising mainly from small pooled library volume differences. Study-level results: Having alopecia, donors may respond immunologically unlike healthy people.

This clonotype was observed a handful of times. The target antigen is unknown. Stated time point: patch test 1, 2 weeks after DPC sensitization. Stated treatment: therapeutic diphenylcyclopropenone sensitization with weekly scalp DPC. In TCRdb, the RACE reads were re-called with MiXCR into one record per CDR3 protein. This sample has around 120,000 distinct CDR3 sequences; about an eighth occur once, and the top ten carry over 0.85%. The input for sequencing was whole blood, taken in connection with sensitization to the hapten diphenylcyclopropenone (DPC). This sequence was found in a man between 18 and 35 years old with alopecia areata. Some clones in this sample may be carry-over from other donors' samples.

CDR3 sequence reads: CASSFHRTGANVLTF. Written as DNA, the CDR3 is TGTGCCAGCAGCTTCCACAGGACTGGGGCCAACGTCCTGACTTTC. The genes are TRBV7-2 and TRBJ2-6; tentative D call: TRBD1 (5 bases). Trimming pared 3 bases from V and 2 bases from J, leaving 8 bases between. Germline loops: CDR1 SGHTA, CDR2 FQGNSA. The CDR3 has 15 residues.